The 28 T cell receptor beta chains in this list originate from one sample, sequenced in a study of vaccination effects on CD4 cells after COVID-19. Their antigens are not known. Generated by immunoSEQ multiplex PCR, the TCRdb table keeps only in-frame clones and is missing some. The sample includes approximately 30,000 clones, under 90% of them seen just once. ViraFEST used viral peptide pools to expand antigen-specific CD4+ T cells before sequencing. Following 10 days of culture, CD4+ T cells were isolated. Two-dose BNT162b2 or mRNA-1273 vaccination was given to participants. The input for sequencing was CD4+ T cells from PBMCs cultured with HCoV-NL63 spike peptides, taken after COVID-19 vaccination. All receptors come from a human donor who received a COVID-19 vaccine. Some clones in this sample may be carry-over from other donors' samples.

The chain carries TRBV9 and TRBJ1-1; D is ambiguous. V was shortened by 0 bases and J by 1 base, with 10 bases between the two germline ends. The length of the CDR3 is 15 residues. CDR1 is SGDLS, CDR2 YYNGEE, per germline. The CDR3 coding sequence is TGTGCCAGCAGCGTAGTCTCACCTGGGAACACTGAAGCTTTCTTT. Encoded protein: CASSVVSPGNTEAFF.

V and J are TRBV7-2 and TRBJ2-5; no clear D. The CDR3 covers 15 residues. Germline CDR1 and CDR2: SGHTA and FQGNSA. V was shortened by 1 base and J by 2 bases, with 11 bases between the two germline ends. CDR3 amino acids: CASSLGGSWQETQYF. CDR3 nucleotide sequence: TGTGCCAGCAGCTTAGGAGGTTCGTGGCAAGAGACCCAGTACTTC.

This clone was seen only once. The junction does not match germline at one end; this may be a read error. This chain uses TRBV5-1 with TRBJ1-6; D call uncertain. Germline V gene data show CDR1 as SGHRS and CDR2 as YFSETQ. The CDR3 has 12 residues. In nucleotides, the CDR3 is TGCGCCAGCAGCTCCAATAATTCACCCCTCCACTTT. Protein sequence: CASSSNNSPLHF.

The rearrangement uses TRBV11-1 and TRBJ2-7; D is perhaps TRBD1 (5 bases). CDR1 and CDR2 from the germline V gene are SGHAT and FQDESV (reference sequence). This CDR3 comprises 13 residues. Between the trimmed V and J ends, which lost 2 bases and 5 bases, there was a span of 10 bases. This CDR3 is CASSLTGYDEQYV. CDR3 sequence (DNA): TGTGCCAGCAGCTTAACAGGTTACGACGAGCAGTACGTC.

The CDR3, as DNA: TGTGCCAGCTCCCTAGTAATGGCCGGGGAGCTGTTTTTT. Protein product: CASSLVMAGELFF. The gene calls are TRBV7-3 and TRBJ2-2; D ambiguous. The CDR3 totals 13 residues. Germline CDR1 SGHTA, CDR2 FQGTGA. V was pared by 8 bases and J by 6 bases, with 13 bases between.

The rearrangement uses TRBV24-1 and TRBJ2-2; D is undetermined. Trimming cost V 1 base and J 0 bases, with 8 bases left between them. Per the germline V gene, CDR1 is KGHDR and CDR2 is SFDVKD. The CDR3 consists of 16 residues. The CDR3 region has the DNA TGTGCCACCAGTGATTTCCGGGCGCCGAACACCGGGGAGCTGTTTTTT. Translation gives CATSDFRAPNTGELFF.

The V gene is TRBV2, the J gene TRBJ2-3; D gene ambiguous. Germline V gene lookup returns CDR1 SNHLY and CDR2 FYNNEI. V was pared by 1 base and J by 0 bases, with 8 bases between. The CDR3 consists of 15 residues. The CDR3 sequence: CASSEGATSTDTQYF. In DNA, the CDR3 is TGTGCCAGCAGTGAAGGGGCAACTAGCACAGATACGCAGTATTTT.

The chain has TRBV6-6 and TRBJ2-1; 7 bases align to TRBD1. V lost 5 bases to trimming and J lost 3 bases; unmatched junction nucleotides: 7. CDR1 is MNHNY, CDR2 SVGAGI, per germline (reference sequence). The CDR3 is 15 amino acids. The CDR3 loop reads CASSLRQGHYNEQFF. The CDR3, as DNA: TGTGCCAGCAGTCTTCGACAGGGTCACTACAATGAGCAGTTCTTC.

In its sample, this clone was seen once. V usage is TRBV9 and J usage is TRBJ1-2; D unclear. This CDR3 contains 14 residues. Germline assignment: CDR1 SGDLS and CDR2 YYNGEE. V was cut by 0 bases and J by 1 base, with 7 bases left in between. CDR3 protein: CASSVEGLNYGYTF. CDR3 nucleotide sequence: TGTGCCAGCAGCGTAGAGGGTCTTAACTATGGCTACACCTTC.

J is TRBJ1-1 and V is TRBV5-1; tentatively, D is TRBD1 (6 bases). The CDR3 spans 16 residues. Germline-derived CDR1 and CDR2 are SGHRS and YFSETQ. V was clipped by 2 bases and J by 1 base, with 15 bases between them. The CDR3 region has the DNA TGCGCCAGCAGCTTTGGTCCAACAGGGAGGAACACTGAAGCTTTCTTT. Its translation is CASSFGPTGRNTEAFF. Full variable domain (missing parts from reference TRBV5-1 and TRBJ1-1): KAGVTQTPRYLIKTRGQQVTLSCSPISGHRSVSWYQQTPGQGLQFLFEYFSETQRNKGNFPGRFSGRQFSNSRSEMNVSTLELGDSALYLCASSFGPTGRNTEAFFGQGTRLTVV.

J is TRBJ2-5 and V is TRBV24-1; 8 nucleotides line up with TRBD1. The CDR3 covers 16 residues. The junction had 12 bases not matched to a gene; V was cut back by 4 bases and J by 6 bases. Germline values: CDR1 KGHDR, CDR2 SFDVKD. The CDR3: CATSDERTGTVKTQYF. In nucleotides, the CDR3 is TGTGCCACCAGTGACGAACGGACAGGGACGGTAAAGACCCAGTACTTC.

This sequence joins TRBV19 and TRBJ1-5, with D maybe TRBD1 (6 bases). Trimming took 9 bases from V and 8 from J, leaving 17 bases between them. CDR3 length: 13 residues. The germline CDR1 and CDR2 sequences are LNHDA and SQIVND (reference sequence). Here the CDR3 reads CASRGPDTKPQHF. The DNA for the CDR3 is TGTGCCAGCAGGGGACCAGATACGAAGCCCCAGCATTTT.

The chain links TRBV4-3 to TRBJ2-2, with TRBD2 identical over 12 bases. The V and J ends lost 4 bases and 5 bases, in that order; junction bases with no gene match: 8. The CDR3 covers 17 residues. Germline V gene lookup returns CDR1 LGHNA and CDR2 YSLEER. The CDR3 DNA reads TGCGCCAGCAGCCTAATACTAGCGGGGGGCCCTACCGGGGAGCTGTTTTTT. Translation: CASSLILAGGPTGELFF.

The J gene is TRBJ2-2, the V gene TRBV19, with D possibly being TRBD1 (6 bases). The germline V gene has CDR1 LNHDA and CDR2 SQIVND (reference sequence). V was cut by 6 bases and J by 6 bases, with 14 bases left in between. The CDR3 length is 14 residues. The CDR3 loop reads CASSKTGLPGELFF. CDR3 DNA sequence: TGTGCCAGTAGCAAAACAGGGTTACCCGGGGAGCTGTTTTTT.

The chain is built from TRBV11-1 and TRBJ1-1; 8 nucleotides line up with TRBD1. V gave up 5 bases and J gave up 4 bases; unmatched junction bases: 12. Germline loops: CDR1 SGHAT, CDR2 FQDESV (reference sequence). The CDR3 sequence is 16 residues long. CDR3 DNA: TGTGCCAGCAGCCAAAGGGCAGGGGGCATGGGCACTGAAGCTTTCTTT. This sequence encodes CASSQRAGGMGTEAFF.

V is TRBV5-1 and J is TRBJ2-7; perhaps TRBD2 as D (6 bases). CDR3 length: 13 residues. Germline-derived CDR1 and CDR2 are SGHRS and YFSETQ. V lost 7 bases and J lost 4, with 15 bases in between. The CDR3 loop reads CASSGLAPYEQYF. The CDR3 DNA reads as TGCGCCAGCTCGGGGCTAGCGCCTTACGAGCAGTACTTC.

The CDR3 nucleotides are TGTGCCAGCAGCGCGACGGGACTAGCGACTAACAATGAGCAGTTCTTC. Its translation: CASSATGLATNNEQFF. The chain uses TRBV9 and TRBJ2-1, with TRBD2 matching 10 bases. The CDR3 runs 16 residues. Unmatched junction bases numbered 8, after V lost 3 bases and J lost 5 bases. The germline V gene encodes CDR1 SGDLS and CDR2 YYNGEE.

This clone was detected once. This chain connects TRBV6-5 to TRBJ1-6, with a weak D call TRBD1 (5 bases). Trimming took 7 bases from V and 10 from J, leaving 17 bases between them. This CDR3 has 14 amino acids. The V gene's germline CDR1 is MNHEY and CDR2 SVGAGI. CDR3 sequence: CASTPGGSWSPLHF. CDR3 coding DNA: TGTGCCAGCACCCCCGGGGGTAGTTGGTCACCCCTCCACTTT.

CDR3 DNA: TGTGCCAGCTCGGGACTCGGAGGCACAGATACGCAGTATTTT. As protein: CASSGLGGTDTQYF. This chain joins TRBV19 and TRBJ2-3, with D possibly matching TRBD2 (6 bases). V lost 9 bases and J lost 1, with 14 bases in between. The CDR3 spans 14 residues. Germline V gene data show CDR1 as LNHDA and CDR2 as SQIVND (reference sequence). The full variable domain, rest sourced from reference TRBV19 and TRBJ2-3, is DGGITQSPKYLFRKEGQNVTLSCEQNLNHDAMYWYRQDPGQGLRLIYYSQIVNDFQKGDIAEGYSVSREKKESFPLTVTSAQKNPTAFYLCASSGLGGTDTQYFGPGTRLTVL.

The genes are TRBV7-3 and TRBJ2-1, with no clear D. The CDR3 sequence is 12 residues long. In germline, CDR1 is SGHTA, CDR2 FQGTGA. Trimming shortened V by 3 bases and J by 9 bases, and 9 bases separated the two germline ends. The CDR3 region has the DNA TGTGCCAGCAGCTTTTACACGGGTGAGCAGTTCTTC. Residues: CASSFYTGEQFF. Complete variable domain (other parts from reference TRBV7-3 and TRBJ2-1): GAGVSQTPSNKVTEKGKYVELRCDPISGHTALYWYRQSLGQGPEFLIYFQGTGAADDSGLPNDRFFAVRPEGSVSTLKIQRTERGDSAVYLCASSFYTGEQFFGPGTRLTVL.

The chain uses TRBV18 and TRBJ2-4; D remains unclear. Trimming removed 4 bases at V and 0 bases at J, with 10 bases between. CDR1 is KGHSH, CDR2 LQKENI, per germline. The CDR3 runs 15 residues. The CDR3 nucleotides are TGTGCCAGCTCACGCCAAACGGAAGCCAAAAACATTCAGTACTTC. This sequence encodes CASSRQTEAKNIQYF.

V is TRBV19 and J is TRBJ1-4; the match to TRBD1 covers 8 bases. CDR3 size: 13 residues. With V trimmed by 11 bases and J by 8 bases, 10 bases remained unmatched. Germline CDR1 reads LNHDA; CDR2 reads SQIVND (reference sequence). The CDR3 coding sequence is TGTGCCGTGGGGGGGCAGGGGGCCGAAAAACTGTTTTTT. This sequence encodes CAVGGQGAEKLFF. Complete variable domain (other parts from reference TRBV19 and TRBJ1-4): DGGITQSPKYLFRKEGQNVTLSCEQNLNHDAMYWYRQDPGQGLRLIYYSQIVNDFQKGDIAEGYSVSREKKESFPLTVTSAQKNPTAFYLCAVGGQGAEKLFFGSGTQLSVL.

The rearrangement joins TRBV11-2 to TRBJ2-4; 9 nucleotides agree with TRBD1. Germline V gene lookup returns CDR1 SGHAT and CDR2 FQNNGV. The CDR3 is 14 amino acids. V was clipped by 6 bases and J by 7 bases; unmatched bases: 7. This CDR3 is CASSSRQGENIQYF. The CDR3 nucleotides read TGTGCCAGCAGTTCGAGACAGGGGGAGAACATTCAGTACTTC.

This clone was observed a handful of times. The chain couples TRBV7-2 to TRBJ2-1; 10 bases are shared with TRBD1. Germline V gene lookup returns CDR1 SGHTA and CDR2 FQGNSA. The length of the CDR3 is 16 residues. The V gene end was trimmed by 5 bases and the J gene end by 8 bases; junction bases not matched to a gene: 12. The CDR3 loop is CASSVSGQGLSYEQFF. CDR3 in DNA: TGTGCCAGCAGCGTATCGGGACAGGGGCTGTCGTATGAGCAGTTCTTC. Full variable domain (rest looked up from reference TRBV7-2 and TRBJ2-1): GAGVSQSPSNKVTEKGKDVELRCDPISGHTALYWYRQSLGQGLEFLIYFQGNSAPDKSGLPSDRFSAERTGGSVSTLTIQRTQQEDSAVYLCASSVSGQGLSYEQFFGPGTRLTVL.

V and J are TRBV2 and TRBJ1-1, with D perhaps matching TRBD1 (5 bases). CDR3 length equals 13 residues. V was trimmed by 4 bases and J by 0 bases, leaving 6 bases between them. Germline loops: CDR1 SNHLY, CDR2 FYNNEI. The CDR3 region is CASSGQLNTEAFF. The CDR3 nucleotides are TGTGCCAGCAGTGGACAGCTGAACACTGAAGCTTTCTTT.

The rearrangement links TRBV5-4 to TRBJ2-5, with D hard to call. This CDR3 is built from 13 residues. The V and J ends lost 1 base and 1 base respectively, with 5 bases between them. CDR1 SGHNT and CDR2 YYREEE come from the germline V gene (reference sequence). DNA of the CDR3: TGTGCCAGCAGCTTGCAAGCCCAAGAGACCCAGTACTTC. This translates into CASSLQAQETQYF. The complete variable domain, with remaining parts taken from reference TRBV5-4 and TRBJ2-5, reads ETGVTQSPTHLIKTRGQQVTLRCSSQSGHNTVSWYQQALGQGPQFIFQYYREEENGRGNFPPRFSGLQFPNYSSELNVNALELDDSALYLCASSLQAQETQYFGPGTRLLVL.

This clone came up once. The V call is TRBV24-1, the J call TRBJ2-3; TRBD2 might be the D (6 bases). CDR3 size: 14 residues. The germline V gene has CDR1 KGHDR and CDR2 SFDVKD. V dropped 3 bases and J dropped 4 bases, with 10 bases sitting between them. The CDR3 loop reads CATSDTTRADTQYF. CDR3 in DNA: TGTGCCACCAGTGATACGACTAGGGCAGATACGCAGTATTTT.

V is TRBV2 and J is TRBJ2-1; D might be TRBD1 (7 bases). V lost 6 bases and J lost 8, with 17 bases in between. CDR1 and CDR2 (germline): SNHLY, FYNNEI. This CDR3 is built from 14 residues. The CDR3 region has the DNA TGTGCCAGCAGCCGAAATCAGGGGGGCGATGAGCAGTTCTTC. Protein: CASSRNQGGDEQFF.